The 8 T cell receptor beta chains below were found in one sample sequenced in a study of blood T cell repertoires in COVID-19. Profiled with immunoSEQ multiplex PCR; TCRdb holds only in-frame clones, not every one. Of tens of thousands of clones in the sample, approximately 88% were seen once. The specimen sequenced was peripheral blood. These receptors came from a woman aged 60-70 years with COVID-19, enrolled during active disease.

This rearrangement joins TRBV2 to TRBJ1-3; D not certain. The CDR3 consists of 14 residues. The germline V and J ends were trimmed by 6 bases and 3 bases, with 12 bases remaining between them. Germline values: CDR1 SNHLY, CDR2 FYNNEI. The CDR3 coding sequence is TGTGCCAGCAGGGCGGGGTTCCTTGGAAACACCATATATTTT. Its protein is CASRAGFLGNTIYF.

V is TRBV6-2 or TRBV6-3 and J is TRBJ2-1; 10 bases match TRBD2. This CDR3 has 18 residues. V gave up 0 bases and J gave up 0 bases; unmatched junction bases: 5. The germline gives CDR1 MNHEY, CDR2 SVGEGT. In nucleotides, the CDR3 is TGTGCCAGCAGTTACTCGAAAGTAGCGGGGGGCTCCTACAATGAGCAGTTCTTC. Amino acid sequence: CASSYSKVAGGSYNEQFF.

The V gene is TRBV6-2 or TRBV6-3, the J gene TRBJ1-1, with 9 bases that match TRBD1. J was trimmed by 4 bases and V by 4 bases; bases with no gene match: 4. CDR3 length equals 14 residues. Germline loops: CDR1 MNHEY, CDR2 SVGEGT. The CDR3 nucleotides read TGTGCCAGCAGTTTGGGACAGGGACTCACTGAAGCTTTCTTT. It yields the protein CASSLGQGLTEAFF.

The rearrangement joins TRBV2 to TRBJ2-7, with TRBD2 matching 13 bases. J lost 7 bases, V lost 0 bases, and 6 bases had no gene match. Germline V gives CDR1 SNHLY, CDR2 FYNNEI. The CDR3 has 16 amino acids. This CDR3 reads CASSEASGLAGWEQYF. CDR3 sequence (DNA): TGTGCCAGCAGTGAAGCCTCGGGACTAGCGGGATGGGAGCAGTACTTC.

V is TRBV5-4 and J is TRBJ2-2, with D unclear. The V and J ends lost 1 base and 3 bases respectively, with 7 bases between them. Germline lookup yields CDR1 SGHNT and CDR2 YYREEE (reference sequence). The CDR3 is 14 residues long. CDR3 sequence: CASSLSRYTGELFF. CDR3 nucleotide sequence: TGTGCCAGCAGCTTGTCCAGGTACACCGGGGAGCTGTTTTTT.

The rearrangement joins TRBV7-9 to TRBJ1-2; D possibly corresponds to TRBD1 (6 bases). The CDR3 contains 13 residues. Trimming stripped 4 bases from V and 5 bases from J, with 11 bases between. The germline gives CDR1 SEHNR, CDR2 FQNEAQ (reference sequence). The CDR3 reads CASSSGQTYGYTF. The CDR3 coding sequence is TGTGCCAGCAGCTCTGGACAGACGTATGGCTACACCTTC.

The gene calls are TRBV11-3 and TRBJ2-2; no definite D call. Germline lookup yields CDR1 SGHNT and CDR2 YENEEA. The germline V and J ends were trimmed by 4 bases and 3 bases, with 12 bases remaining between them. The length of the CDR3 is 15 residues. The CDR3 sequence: CASSSVLMYTGELFF. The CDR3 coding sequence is TGTGCCAGCAGCTCAGTATTGATGTACACCGGGGAGCTGTTTTTT.

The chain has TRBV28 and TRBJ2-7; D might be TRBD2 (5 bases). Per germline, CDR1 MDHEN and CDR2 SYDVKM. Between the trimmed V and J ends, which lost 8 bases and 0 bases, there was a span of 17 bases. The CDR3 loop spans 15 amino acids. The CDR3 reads CASAPEGPSSYEQYF. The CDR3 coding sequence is TGTGCCAGCGCACCCGAGGGCCCGAGCTCCTACGAGCAGTACTTC.